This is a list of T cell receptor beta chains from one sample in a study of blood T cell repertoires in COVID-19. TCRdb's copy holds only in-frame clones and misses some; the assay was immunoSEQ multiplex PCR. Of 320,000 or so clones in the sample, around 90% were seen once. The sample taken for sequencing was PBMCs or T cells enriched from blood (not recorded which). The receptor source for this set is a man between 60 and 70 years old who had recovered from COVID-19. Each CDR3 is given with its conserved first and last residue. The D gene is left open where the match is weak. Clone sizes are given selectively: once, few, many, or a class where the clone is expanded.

CDR3aa: CASSLRGWGGGNTIYF; CDR3nt: TGTGCCAGCAGTTTAAGGGGATGGGGTGGTGGAAACACCATATATTTT; abundance: NA; v_gene: TRBV28; j_gene: TRBJ1-3; d_gene: NA
CDR3aa: CASSPRGDRDHEQYF; CDR3nt: TGTGCCAGCAGCCCCAGAGGAGACAGGGACCACGAGCAGTACTTC; abundance: NA; v_gene: TRBV9; j_gene: TRBJ2-7; d_gene: TRBD1
CDR3aa: CASSLRMSDYYEQYF; CDR3nt: TGTGCCAGCAGCTTAAGGATGTCGGACTACTACGAGCAGTACTTC; abundance: NA; v_gene: TRBV11-2; j_gene: TRBJ2-7; d_gene: NA
CDR3aa: CASSQSVTTYEQYF; CDR3nt: TGTGCCAGCAGCCAATCCGTGACAACATACGAGCAGTACTTC; abundance: NA; v_gene: TRBV3-1/TRBV3-2; j_gene: TRBJ2-7; d_gene: NA
CDR3aa: CASRSMGGTEAFF; CDR3nt: TGTGCCAGCAGATCAATGGGGGGCACTGAAGCTTTCTTT; abundance: NA; v_gene: TRBV7-3; j_gene: TRBJ1-1; d_gene: NA
CDR3aa: CASSRTGDWYEQYF; CDR3nt: TGTGCCAGCAGCAGGACAGGGGACTGGTACGAGCAGTACTTC; abundance: NA; v_gene: TRBV7-2; j_gene: TRBJ2-7; d_gene: TRBD1
CDR3aa: CASSEGAGGYGYTF; CDR3nt: TGTGCCAGCAGCGAGGGGGCGGGGGGCTATGGCTACACCTTC; abundance: once; v_gene: TRBV27; j_gene: TRBJ1-2; d_gene: TRBD1
CDR3aa: CASSPFLGGNTEAFF; CDR3nt: TGTGCCAGCTCACCATTCTTAGGCGGGAACACTGAAGCTTTCTTT; abundance: NA; v_gene: TRBV18; j_gene: TRBJ1-1; d_gene: NA
CDR3aa: CASSLLGQGATYEQYF; CDR3nt: TGTGCCAGCAGTTTATTGGGACAGGGGGCCACCTACGAGCAGTACTTC; abundance: NA; v_gene: TRBV27; j_gene: TRBJ2-7; d_gene: TRBD1
CDR3aa: CASSGGTVTNQPQHF; CDR3nt: TGTGCCAGTAGTGGGGGGACAGTTACCAATCAGCCCCAGCATTTT; abundance: NA; v_gene: TRBV19; j_gene: TRBJ1-5; d_gene: TRBD1
CDR3aa: CASSLGQGGEKLFF; CDR3nt: TGTGCCAGCAGTTTGGGGCAGGGCGGAGAAAAACTGTTTTTT; abundance: once; v_gene: TRBV28; j_gene: TRBJ1-4; d_gene: NA
CDR3aa: CASSPRQQGGETQYF; CDR3nt: TGTGCCAGCTCACCACGGCAACAGGGCGGGGAGACCCAGTACTTC; abundance: NA; v_gene: TRBV18; j_gene: TRBJ2-5; d_gene: NA
CDR3aa: CASSGRGAVYNEQFF; CDR3nt: TGTGCCAGCAGCGGCAGGGGGGCCGTATACAATGAGCAGTTCTTC; abundance: NA; v_gene: TRBV9; j_gene: TRBJ2-1; d_gene: NA
CDR3aa: CASSPRLAENTGELFF; CDR3nt: TGTGCCAGCTCACCTCGACTAGCGGAAAACACCGGGGAGCTGTTTTTT; abundance: NA; v_gene: TRBV18; j_gene: TRBJ2-2; d_gene: TRBD2
CDR3aa: CASSFGDNYGYTF; CDR3nt: TGTGCCAGCAGCTTCGGGGATAACTATGGCTACACCTTC; abundance: NA; v_gene: TRBV5-4; j_gene: TRBJ1-2; d_gene: NA
CDR3aa: CSVVSYRGRETQYF; CDR3nt: TGCAGCGTTGTCTCCTACAGGGGTAGAGAGACCCAGTACTTC; abundance: NA; v_gene: TRBV29-1; j_gene: TRBJ2-5; d_gene: TRBD1
CDR3aa: CASSLTGSKAGELFF; CDR3nt: TGTGCCAGCAGCCTGACAGGGTCTAAGGCCGGGGAGCTGTTTTTT; abundance: many; v_gene: TRBV7-3; j_gene: TRBJ2-2; d_gene: TRBD1
CDR3aa: CSVDRQALNYGYTF; CDR3nt: TGCAGCGTTGACCGGCAGGCCCTTAACTATGGCTACACCTTC; abundance: NA; v_gene: TRBV29-1; j_gene: TRBJ1-2; d_gene: NA
CDR3aa: CASSLSPTTAPEQFF; CDR3nt: TGTGCCAGCAGCTTAAGCCCGACTACAGCACCTGAGCAGTTCTTC; abundance: NA; v_gene: TRBV7-3; j_gene: TRBJ2-1; d_gene: NA
CDR3aa: CASTPPGQGDTEAFF; CDR3nt: TGTGCCAGCACCCCCCCGGGACAGGGGGACACTGAAGCTTTCTTT; abundance: NA; v_gene: TRBV28; j_gene: TRBJ1-1; d_gene: TRBD1
CDR3aa: CASSKLAGEYNEQFF; CDR3nt: TGCGCCAGCAGCAAACTAGCGGGAGAATACAATGAGCAGTTCTTC; abundance: few; v_gene: TRBV5-1; j_gene: TRBJ2-1; d_gene: TRBD2
CDR3aa: CASSRGTNQPQHF; CDR3nt: TGTGCCAGCTCACGGGGGACTAATCAGCCCCAGCATTTT; abundance: NA; v_gene: TRBV18; j_gene: TRBJ1-5; d_gene: NA
CDR3aa: CASSFQGLLSDTQYF; CDR3nt: TGTGCCAGCAGCTTCCAGGGGTTACTATCAGATACGCAGTATTTT; abundance: NA; v_gene: TRBV7-3; j_gene: TRBJ2-3; d_gene: NA
CDR3aa: CASALQGANTEAFF; CDR3nt: TGTGCTAGTGCCCTACAGGGGGCGAACACTGAAGCTTTCTTT; abundance: NA; v_gene: TRBV12-5; j_gene: TRBJ1-1; d_gene: TRBD1
CDR3aa: CATSDWGRSYPLHF; CDR3nt: TGTGCCACCAGTGATTGGGGCAGGTCCTATCCCCTCCACTTT; abundance: NA; v_gene: TRBV24-1; j_gene: TRBJ1-6; d_gene: NA
CDR3aa: CASSPGQVNQPQHF; CDR3nt: TGTGCCAGCAGCCCAGGACAAGTCAATCAGCCCCAGCATTTT; abundance: once; v_gene: TRBV7-9; j_gene: TRBJ1-5; d_gene: NA
CDR3aa: CASSIGTDNYGYTF; CDR3nt: TGTGCCAGCAGTATAGGGACAGATAACTATGGCTACACCTTC; abundance: NA; v_gene: TRBV28; j_gene: TRBJ1-2; d_gene: TRBD1
CDR3aa: CASSYDGGGGNTIYF; CDR3nt: TGTGCCAGCAGTTACGACGGTGGAGGAGGAAACACCATATATTTT; abundance: NA; v_gene: TRBV6-5; j_gene: TRBJ1-3; d_gene: NA
CDR3aa: CASSPAGGLNTGELFF; CDR3nt: TGCGCCAGCAGCCCGGCAGGGGGATTGAACACCGGGGAGCTGTTTTTT; abundance: NA; v_gene: TRBV5-1; j_gene: TRBJ2-2; d_gene: TRBD1
CDR3aa: CASRNDRVSNQPQHF; CDR3nt: TGTGCCAGTAGAAATGACAGGGTCAGCAATCAGCCCCAGCATTTT; abundance: NA; v_gene: TRBV19; j_gene: TRBJ1-5; d_gene: TRBD1
CDR3aa: CASSSQGGSYNEQFF; CDR3nt: TGTGCCAGCAGCTCCCAGGGGGGATCCTACAATGAGCAGTTCTTC; abundance: NA; v_gene: TRBV7-3; j_gene: TRBJ2-1; d_gene: NA
CDR3aa: CATSLPGQVPNQPQHF; CDR3nt: TGTGCCACCAGTCTACCCGGACAGGTCCCCAATCAGCCCCAGCATTTT; abundance: NA; v_gene: TRBV15; j_gene: TRBJ1-5; d_gene: TRBD1
CDR3aa: CASSLTGDRGYTF; CDR3nt: TGTGCCAGCAGCCTGACAGGGGACCGGGGCTACACCTTC; abundance: NA; v_gene: TRBV7-3; j_gene: TRBJ1-2; d_gene: TRBD1
CDR3aa: CASSARGTSGSYEQYF; CDR3nt: TGTGCCAGCAGCGCCCGGGGGACTAGCGGGAGTTACGAGCAGTACTTC; abundance: NA; v_gene: TRBV9; j_gene: TRBJ2-7; d_gene: TRBD2
CDR3aa: CASSPGRGTDTQYF; CDR3nt: TGTGCCAGCTCACCTGGCAGGGGTACAGATACGCAGTATTTT; abundance: NA; v_gene: TRBV18; j_gene: TRBJ2-3; d_gene: NA
CDR3aa: CASSYSRTTNTEAFF; CDR3nt: TGTGCCAGCAGTTACTCCAGGACAACGAACACTGAAGCTTTCTTT; abundance: NA; v_gene: TRBV6-5; j_gene: TRBJ1-1; d_gene: NA
CDR3aa: CASSYLGGATGGQYF; CDR3nt: TGTGCCAGCAGTTACCTGGGGGGAGCGACGGGAGGGCAGTACTTC; abundance: NA; v_gene: TRBV6-5; j_gene: TRBJ2-7; d_gene: TRBD2
CDR3aa: CASSRAGTGTFNEQFF; CDR3nt: TGTGCCAGCAGCCGCGCCGGGACAGGGACATTCAATGAGCAGTTCTTC; abundance: NA; v_gene: TRBV7-9; j_gene: TRBJ2-1; d_gene: TRBD1
CDR3aa: CASSLTGLTNEKLFF; CDR3nt: TGTGCCAGCAGTCTGACAGGGTTGACTAATGAAAAACTGTTTTTT; abundance: NA; v_gene: TRBV27; j_gene: TRBJ1-4; d_gene: TRBD1
CDR3aa: CASSYVGQVTYEQYF; CDR3nt: TGTGCCAGCAGCTACGTCGGACAGGTGACCTACGAGCAGTACTTC; abundance: NA; v_gene: TRBV7-2; j_gene: TRBJ2-7; d_gene: TRBD1
CDR3aa: CAWSRGGGVTEAFF; CDR3nt: TGTGCCTGGAGTCGAGGTGGTGGAGTAACTGAAGCTTTCTTT; abundance: NA; v_gene: TRBV30; j_gene: TRBJ1-1; d_gene: NA
CDR3aa: CASSPGTANEKLFF; CDR3nt: TGTGCCAGCTCACCTGGGACAGCGAATGAAAAACTGTTTTTT; abundance: NA; v_gene: TRBV18; j_gene: TRBJ1-4; d_gene: TRBD1
CDR3aa: CASSLGRKYNDEQFF; CDR3nt: TGTGCCAGCAGCTTGGGCAGGAAATATAACGATGAGCAGTTCTTC; abundance: NA; v_gene: TRBV11-1; j_gene: TRBJ2-1; d_gene: NA
CDR3aa: CASSLTGGPSETQYF; CDR3nt: TGCGCCAGCAGCTTGACAGGGGGACCGTCGGAGACCCAGTACTTC; abundance: NA; v_gene: TRBV5-1; j_gene: TRBJ2-5; d_gene: TRBD1
CDR3aa: CAWSLGLRNTIYF; CDR3nt: TGTGCCTGGAGTCTAGGACTAAGAAACACCATATATTTT; abundance: NA; v_gene: TRBV30; j_gene: TRBJ1-3; d_gene: NA
CDR3aa: CASSRVGQVADEQYF; CDR3nt: TGTGCCAGCAGCAGGGTGGGACAGGTCGCGGACGAGCAGTACTTC; abundance: NA; v_gene: TRBV2; j_gene: TRBJ2-7; d_gene: TRBD1
CDR3aa: CASSELGTTNEKLFF; CDR3nt: TGTGCCAGCAGTGAGCTAGGAACGACTAATGAAAAACTGTTTTTT; abundance: NA; v_gene: TRBV2; j_gene: TRBJ1-4; d_gene: NA
CDR3aa: CASSETGRDGNEQFF; CDR3nt: TGTGCCAGCAGCGAGACCGGGCGGGACGGCAATGAGCAGTTCTTC; abundance: NA; v_gene: TRBV9; j_gene: TRBJ2-1; d_gene: NA
CDR3aa: CASSPSRQSYGYTF; CDR3nt: TGTGCCAGCAGTCCCTCCCGACAGTCCTATGGCTACACCTTC; abundance: NA; v_gene: TRBV6-5; j_gene: TRBJ1-2; d_gene: NA
CDR3aa: CASSQGTGVTYEQYF; CDR3nt: TGTGCCAGCAGCCAAGGGACAGGCGTTACCTACGAGCAGTACTTC; abundance: NA; v_gene: TRBV5-4; j_gene: TRBJ2-7; d_gene: TRBD1
CDR3aa: CAIAPGTGQRAESYEQYF; CDR3nt: TGTGCCATCGCTCCTGGGACAGGACAAAGAGCGGAGTCCTACGAGCAGTACTTC; abundance: NA; v_gene: TRBV10-3; j_gene: TRBJ2-7; d_gene: TRBD1
CDR3aa: CASSSYSGNEQFF; CDR3nt: TGTGCCAGCAGCTCCTATAGCGGAAATGAGCAGTTCTTC; abundance: NA; v_gene: TRBV2; j_gene: TRBJ2-1; d_gene: NA
CDR3aa: CATSDHSYGSNQPQHF; CDR3nt: TGTGCCACCAGTGATCACAGTTATGGGAGCAATCAGCCCCAGCATTTT; abundance: NA; v_gene: TRBV24-1; j_gene: TRBJ1-5; d_gene: NA
CDR3aa: CASSPAKREAHEQYF; CDR3nt: TGTGCCAGCAGTCCGGCTAAGCGGGAGGCCCACGAGCAGTACTTC; abundance: NA; v_gene: TRBV28; j_gene: TRBJ2-7; d_gene: TRBD2
CDR3aa: CASSFGGGPTQYF; CDR3nt: TGTGCCAGCAGTTTCGGTGGCGGCCCGACCCAGTACTTC; abundance: NA; v_gene: TRBV28; j_gene: TRBJ2-5; d_gene: NA
CDR3aa: CASRETSGGDNEQFF; CDR3nt: TGTGCCAGCAGGGAGACTAGCGGAGGGGACAATGAGCAGTTCTTC; abundance: NA; v_gene: TRBV2; j_gene: TRBJ2-1; d_gene: TRBD2
CDR3aa: CASSIAVLFSYNEQFF; CDR3nt: TGTGCCAGTAGTATAGCGGTACTTTTCTCCTACAATGAGCAGTTCTTC; abundance: NA; v_gene: TRBV19; j_gene: TRBJ2-1; d_gene: NA